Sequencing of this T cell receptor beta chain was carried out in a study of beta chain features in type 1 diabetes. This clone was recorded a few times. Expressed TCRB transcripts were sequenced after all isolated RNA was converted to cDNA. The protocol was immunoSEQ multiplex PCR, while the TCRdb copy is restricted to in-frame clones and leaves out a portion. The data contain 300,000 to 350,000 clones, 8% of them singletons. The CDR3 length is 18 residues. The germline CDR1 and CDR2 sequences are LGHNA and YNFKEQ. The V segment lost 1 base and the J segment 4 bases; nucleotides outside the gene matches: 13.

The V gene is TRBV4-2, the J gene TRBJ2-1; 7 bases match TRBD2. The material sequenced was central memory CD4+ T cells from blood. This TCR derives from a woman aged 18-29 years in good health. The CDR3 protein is CASSQVEGGLHLYNEQFF. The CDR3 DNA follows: TGTGCCAGCAGCCAAGTGGAGGGAGGGCTTCATCTATACAATGAGCAGTTCTTC.